A single T cell receptor beta chain is shown here with its context. Its antigen is not identified. PCR was performed using 60 Vbeta and 13 Jbeta primers. Sequencing was performed with immunoSEQ multiplex PCR; in TCRdb, only in-frame clones are kept and a portion is missing. This sample yields about 150,000 clones, of which 70% to 90% are seen a single time; approximately 2.5% belongs to the top ten. The data stem from a study of cytomegalovirus exposure and HLA in healthy donors. Study-wide results and caveats: For most TCR beta V segments, an earlier analysis put the productive rate at about 90% or about 30% of the time. Analysis was carried out at a later point, and it linked a missense DCLRE1C variant to TCR beta V- and J-gene trimming.

Germline CDR1 and CDR2: SQVTM and ANQGSEA. V gave up 3 bases and J gave up 1 base, with 15 bases separating them. The CDR3 runs 15 residues. The TCR comes from a man aged 25 to 45 in good health and CMV-seropositive. The chain combines TRBV29-1 with TRBJ1-1; tentatively, D is TRBD1 (5 bases). Sequencing input: PBMCs. This chain's CDR3 is CSVEGTALGNTEAFF. CDR3 DNA: TGCAGCGTTGAGGGGACTGCACTAGGGAACACTGAAGCTTTCTTT. Supplemented by reference TRBV29-1 and TRBJ1-1, the full variable domain reads SAVISQKPSRDICQRGTSLTIQCQVDSQVTMMFWYRQQPGQSLTLIATANQGSEATYESGFVIDKFPISRPNLTFSTLTVSNMSPEDSSIYLCSVEGTALGNTEAFFGQGTRLTVV.